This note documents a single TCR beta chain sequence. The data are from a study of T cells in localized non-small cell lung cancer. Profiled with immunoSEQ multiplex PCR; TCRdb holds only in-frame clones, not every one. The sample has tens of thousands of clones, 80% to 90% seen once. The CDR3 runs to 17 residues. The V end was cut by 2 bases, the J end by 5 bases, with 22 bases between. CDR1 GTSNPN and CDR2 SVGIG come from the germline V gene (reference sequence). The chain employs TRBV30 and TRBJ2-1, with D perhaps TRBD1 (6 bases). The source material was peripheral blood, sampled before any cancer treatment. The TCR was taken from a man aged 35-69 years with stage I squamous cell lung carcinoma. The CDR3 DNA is TGTGCCTGGAGTCCCTACCTCTCAGGGGCCGGTAACAATGAGCAGTTCTTC. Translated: CAWSPYLSGAGNNEQFF.